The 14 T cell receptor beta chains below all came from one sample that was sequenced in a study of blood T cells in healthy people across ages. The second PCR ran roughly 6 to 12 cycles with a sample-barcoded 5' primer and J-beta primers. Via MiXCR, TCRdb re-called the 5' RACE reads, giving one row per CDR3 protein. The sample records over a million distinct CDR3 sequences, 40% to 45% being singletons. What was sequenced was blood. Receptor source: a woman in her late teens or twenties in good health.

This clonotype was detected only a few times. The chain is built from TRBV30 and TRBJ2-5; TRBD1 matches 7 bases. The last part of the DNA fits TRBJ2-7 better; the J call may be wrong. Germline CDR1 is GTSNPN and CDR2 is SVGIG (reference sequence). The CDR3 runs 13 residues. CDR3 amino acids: CAWDKGQFNEQYF. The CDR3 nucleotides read TGTGCCTGGGACAAGGGACAGTTCAACGAGCAGTACTTC.

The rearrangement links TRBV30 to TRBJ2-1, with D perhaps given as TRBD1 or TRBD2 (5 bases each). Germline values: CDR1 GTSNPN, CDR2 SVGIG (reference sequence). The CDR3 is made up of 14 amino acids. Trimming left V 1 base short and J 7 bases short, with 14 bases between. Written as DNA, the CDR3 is TGTGCCTGGAGTGCCGGGGACCCCTTTAATGAGCAGTTCTTC. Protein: CAWSAGDPFNEQFF. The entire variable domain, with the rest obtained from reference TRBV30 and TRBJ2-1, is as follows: SQTIHQWPATLVQPVGSPLSLECTVEGTSNPNLYWYRQAAGRGLQLLFYSVGIGQISSEVPQNLSASRPQDRQFILSSKKLLLSDSGFYLCAWSAGDPFNEQFFGPGTRLTVL.

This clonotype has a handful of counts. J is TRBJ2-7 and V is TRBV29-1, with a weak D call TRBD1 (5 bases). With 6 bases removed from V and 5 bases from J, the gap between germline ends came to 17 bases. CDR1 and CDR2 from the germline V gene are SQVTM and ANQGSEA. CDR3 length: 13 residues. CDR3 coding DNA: TGCAGCGTCGCGACAGTCCTCCTCGACGAGCAGTACTTC. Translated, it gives CSVATVLLDEQYF.

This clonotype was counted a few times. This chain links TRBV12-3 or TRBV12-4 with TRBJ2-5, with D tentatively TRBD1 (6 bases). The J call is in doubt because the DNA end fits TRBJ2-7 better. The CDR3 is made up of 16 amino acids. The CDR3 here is CASSFYGRGENYEQYF. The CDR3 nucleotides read TGTGCCAGCAGTTTCTATGGCAGGGGAGAGAACTACGAGCAGTACTTC.

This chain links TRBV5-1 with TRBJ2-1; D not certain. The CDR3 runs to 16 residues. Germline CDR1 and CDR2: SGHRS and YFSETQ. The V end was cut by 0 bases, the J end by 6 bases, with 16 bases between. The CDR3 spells CASSLAKGIESNEQFF. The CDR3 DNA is TGCGCCAGCAGCTTGGCCAAGGGCATCGAAAGCAATGAGCAGTTCTTC.

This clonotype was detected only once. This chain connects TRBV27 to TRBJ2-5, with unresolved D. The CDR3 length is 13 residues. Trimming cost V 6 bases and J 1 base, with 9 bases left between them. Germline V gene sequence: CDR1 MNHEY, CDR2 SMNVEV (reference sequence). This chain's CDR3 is CASRGRLQETQYF. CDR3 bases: TGTGCCAGCAGGGGCCGACTCCAAGAGACCCAGTACTTC.

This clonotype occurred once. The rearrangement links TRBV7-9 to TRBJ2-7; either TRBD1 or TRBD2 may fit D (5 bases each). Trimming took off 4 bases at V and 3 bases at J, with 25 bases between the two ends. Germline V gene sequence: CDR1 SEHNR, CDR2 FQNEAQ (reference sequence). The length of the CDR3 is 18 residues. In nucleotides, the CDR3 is TGTGCCAGCAGCTCCGGGGCCTCCTGGGCACTACCAAACTACGAGCAGTACTTC. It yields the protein CASSSGASWALPNYEQYF.

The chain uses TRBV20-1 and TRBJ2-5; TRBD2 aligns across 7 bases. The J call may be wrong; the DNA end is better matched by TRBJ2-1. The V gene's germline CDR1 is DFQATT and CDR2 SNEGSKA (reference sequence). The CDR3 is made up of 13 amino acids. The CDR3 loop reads CSAKLAPQETQFF. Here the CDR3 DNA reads TGCAGTGCGAAACTAGCGCCACAAGAGACCCAGTTCTTC.

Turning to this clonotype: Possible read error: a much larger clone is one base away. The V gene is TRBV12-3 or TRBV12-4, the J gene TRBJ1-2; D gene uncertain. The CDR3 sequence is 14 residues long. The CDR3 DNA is TGTGCCGGCAGACCTTCGGGAGGTGGCTATGGCTACACCTTC. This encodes CAGRPSGGGYGYTF.

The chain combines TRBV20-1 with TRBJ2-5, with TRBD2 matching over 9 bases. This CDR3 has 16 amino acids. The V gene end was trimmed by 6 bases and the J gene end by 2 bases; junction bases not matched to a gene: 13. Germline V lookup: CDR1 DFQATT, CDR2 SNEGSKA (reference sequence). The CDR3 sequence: CSAKDGLAGIQETQYF. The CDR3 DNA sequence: TGCAGTGCCAAAGACGGCCTAGCGGGGATACAAGAGACCCAGTACTTC.

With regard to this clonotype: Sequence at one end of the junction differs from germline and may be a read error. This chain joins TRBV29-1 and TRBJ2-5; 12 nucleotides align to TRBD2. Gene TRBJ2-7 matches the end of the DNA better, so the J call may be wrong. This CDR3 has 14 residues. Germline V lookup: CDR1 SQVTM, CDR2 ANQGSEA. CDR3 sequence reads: CGVEETSGSYEQYF. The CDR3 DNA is TGCGGCGTTGAAGAGACTAGCGGGAGCTACGAGCAGTACTTC.

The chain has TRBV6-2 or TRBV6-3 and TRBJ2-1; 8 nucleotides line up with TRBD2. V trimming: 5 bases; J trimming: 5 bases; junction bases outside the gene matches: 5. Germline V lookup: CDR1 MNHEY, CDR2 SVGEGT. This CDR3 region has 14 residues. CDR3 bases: TGTGCCAGCAGTCCCCGACTAGCGAACAATGAGCAGTTCTTC. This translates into CASSPRLANNEQFF.

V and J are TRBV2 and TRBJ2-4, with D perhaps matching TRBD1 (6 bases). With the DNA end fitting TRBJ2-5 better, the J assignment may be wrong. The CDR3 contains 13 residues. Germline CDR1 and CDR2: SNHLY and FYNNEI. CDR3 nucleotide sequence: TGTGCCAGCAGTGAGGACAGCCAAGAGACCCAGTACTTC. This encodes CASSEDSQETQYF.

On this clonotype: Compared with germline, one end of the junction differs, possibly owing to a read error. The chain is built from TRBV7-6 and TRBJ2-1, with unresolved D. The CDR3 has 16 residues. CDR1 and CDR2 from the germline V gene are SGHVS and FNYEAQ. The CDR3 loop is CASTLTAGYIGNEQFF. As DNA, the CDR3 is TGTGCCAGCACCTTAACGGCAGGATATATAGGAAATGAGCAGTTCTTC.